These 2 T cell receptor beta chains came from one sample sequenced in a study of blood T cells in healthy people across ages. Primed by a sample-barcoded 5' primer and a J-beta primer mix, a second PCR proceeded for 7 to 11 cycles. Via MiXCR, TCRdb re-called the 5' RACE reads, giving one row per CDR3 protein. The table includes some 1.4 million distinct CDR3 sequences, approximately 42% detected once. Sequenced sample: blood. Receptors originate from a woman under 30 in good health.

This clonotype was counted a single time. V gene TRBV6-1 combines with J gene TRBJ2-1, with TRBD2 matching 12 bases. The CDR3 runs 17 residues. CDR1 is MNHNS, CDR2 SASEGT, per germline. V gave up 7 bases and J gave up 0 bases; unmatched junction bases: 7. The CDR3 is CASTLTSGGLSYNEQFF. The CDR3 coding sequence is TGTGCCAGCACCCTGACTAGCGGGGGCCTCTCCTACAATGAGCAGTTCTTC.

The gene calls are TRBV14 and TRBJ2-6; 7 positions match TRBD1. Trimming took 1 base from V and 6 from J; bases not matched to a gene: 15. The germline CDR1 and CDR2 sequences are SGHDN and FVKESK. The CDR3 runs 19 residues. In nucleotides, the CDR3 is TGTGCCAGCAGCCAAGGGACAGGAATCCCACCTCTTCCGGCCAACGTCCTGACTTTC. The encoded protein is CASSQGTGIPPLPANVLTF.